The 20 T cell receptor beta chains in this list originate from one sample, sequenced in a study of cytomegalovirus exposure and HLA in healthy donors. The PCR made use of 60 Vbeta and 13 Jbeta primers. Sequencing was performed with immunoSEQ multiplex PCR; in TCRdb, only in-frame clones are kept and a portion is missing. This table holds around 130,000 clones, 80% found once. Material: PBMCs. All receptors derive from a female donor in good health and CMV-seronegative.

The chain has TRBV6-4 and TRBJ2-6; D perhaps matches TRBD1 (6 bases). Trimming removed 2 bases from V and 0 bases from J, with 8 bases in between. The CDR3 totals 16 residues. The germline V gene has CDR1 MRHNA and CDR2 SNTAGT. Written as DNA, the CDR3 is TGTGCCAGCAGTGACGGGACAAACTCTGGGGCCAACGTCCTGACTTTC. Protein sequence: CASSDGTNSGANVLTF.

The CDR3, as DNA: TGTGCCAGCAGGATACAGGGGGTGACTGAAGCTTTCTTT. Protein product: CASRIQGVTEAFF. The genes are TRBV27 and TRBJ1-1, with TRBD1 identical over 8 bases. The germline CDR1 and CDR2 sequences are MNHEY and SMNVEV (reference sequence). The CDR3 length is 13 residues. V trimming: 6 bases; J trimming: 5 bases; junction bases outside the gene matches: 5.

This clone appeared a few times. V gene TRBV14 combines with J gene TRBJ2-7, with D perhaps matching TRBD1 (6 bases). The CDR3 spans 14 residues. Germline V lookup: CDR1 SGHDN, CDR2 FVKESK. Trimming left V 4 bases short and J 2 bases short, with 12 bases between. Written as DNA, the CDR3 is TGTGCCAGCAGCCGGATACAGGGCGCCTACGAGCAGTACTTC. Its translation: CASSRIQGAYEQYF.

V usage is TRBV7-8 and J usage is TRBJ2-1; unclear D gene. The CDR3 sequence is 13 residues long. Trimming took off 2 bases at V and 10 bases at J, with 12 bases between the two ends. Per the germline V gene, CDR1 is SGHVS and CDR2 is FQNEAQ. The CDR3 DNA follows: TGTGCCAGCAGCTTACGCAGAGGTTTCGAGCAGTTCTTC. Translated: CASSLRRGFEQFF. The complete variable domain, with remaining parts taken from reference TRBV7-8 and TRBJ2-1, reads GAGVSQSPRYKVAKRGQDVALRCDPISGHVSLFWYQQALGQGPEFLTYFQNEAQLDKSGLPSDRFFAERPEGSVSTLKIQRTQQEDSAVYLCASSLRRGFEQFFGPGTRLTVL.

The rearrangement uses TRBV15 and TRBJ1-4, with D unclear. Trimming shortened V by 6 bases and J by 8 bases, and 13 bases separated the two germline ends. CDR3 length: 13 residues. Germline-derived CDR1 and CDR2 are LNHNV and YYDKDF (reference sequence). Here the CDR3 reads CATRQMVGEKLFF. The CDR3 DNA follows: TGTGCCACCAGACAAATGGTCGGGGAAAAACTGTTTTTT. Drawing the rest from reference TRBV15 and TRBJ1-4, the complete variable domain is DAMVIQNPRYQVTQFGKPVTLSCSQTLNHNVMYWYQQKSSQAPKLLFHYYDKDFNNEADTPDNFQSRRPNTSFCFLDIRSPGLGDTAMYLCATRQMVGEKLFFGSGTQLSVL.

This chain uses TRBV5-6 with TRBJ1-2; D not certain. With 2 bases removed from V and 2 bases from J, the gap between germline ends came to 19 bases. The germline CDR1 and CDR2 sequences are SGHDT and YYEEEE. This CDR3 has 17 residues. In nucleotides, the CDR3 is TGTGCCAGCAGCTTTCTCGCGTCACGTATACAGAACTATGGCTACACCTTC. It yields the protein CASSFLASRIQNYGYTF.

The chain has TRBV19 and TRBJ2-2, with D hard to call. V was clipped by 5 bases and J by 7 bases, with 5 bases between them. The CDR3 spans 11 residues. Germline V gene data show CDR1 as LNHDA and CDR2 as SQIVND (reference sequence). This CDR3 is CASSHHGELFF. In nucleotides, the CDR3 is TGTGCCAGTAGTCATCACGGGGAGCTGTTTTTT.

CDR3 sequence: CASSTDRGYNQPQHF. The CDR3 region has the DNA TGTGCCAGCAGTACTGACAGGGGGTACAATCAGCCCCAGCATTTT. J is TRBJ1-5 and V is TRBV28; the match to TRBD1 covers 9 bases. Per germline, CDR1 MDHEN and CDR2 SYDVKM. This CDR3 is 15 amino acids long. Trimming took 5 bases from V and 3 from J; bases not matched to a gene: 5.

J is TRBJ1-1 and V is TRBV27; D uncertain. Trimming removed 0 bases from V and 4 bases from J, with 6 bases in between. The germline CDR1 and CDR2 sequences are MNHEY and SMNVEV (reference sequence). The CDR3 sequence is 13 residues long. The CDR3 reads CASSLSRLTEAFF. The CDR3 DNA reads as TGTGCCAGCAGTTTATCCCGACTCACTGAAGCTTTCTTT.

V usage is TRBV5-1 and J usage is TRBJ2-5; TRBD2 agrees at 7 bases. The germline V gene has CDR1 SGHRS and CDR2 YFSETQ. Germline trimming cut 5 bases from V and 2 bases from J; bases unmatched to any gene: 3. This CDR3 spans 13 amino acids. The CDR3 nucleotides read TGCGCCAGCAGACCTAGCGGTCAAGAGACCCAGTACTTC. Its protein product is CASRPSGQETQYF.

This clone rates as medium-sized. The J gene is TRBJ1-4, the V gene TRBV29-1; D ambiguous. The germline gives CDR1 SQVTM, CDR2 ANQGSEA. The CDR3 totals 14 residues. V lost 6 bases, J lost 1 base, and 12 bases lay in between. CDR3 sequence reads: CSVGAQGTNEKLFF. Written as DNA, the CDR3 is TGCAGCGTGGGCGCCCAAGGAACTAATGAAAAACTGTTTTTT.

The J gene is TRBJ2-7, the V gene TRBV2, with D possibly being TRBD2 (6 bases). Trimming removed 5 bases from V and 6 bases from J, with 14 bases in between. The CDR3 runs 13 residues. The germline V gene encodes CDR1 SNHLY and CDR2 FYNNEI. In DNA form, the CDR3 reads TGTGCCAGCAGTAGGGACTGGCGGGGCGAGCAGTACTTC. It specifies CASSRDWRGEQYF.

This sequence joins TRBV7-9 and TRBJ1-5, with D unresolved. The germline gives CDR1 SEHNR, CDR2 FQNEAQ (reference sequence). The V end lost 6 bases, the J end lost 0 bases, and 9 bases lay between the germline ends. This CDR3 is 14 amino acids long. CDR3 coding DNA: TGTGCCAGCAGTTTACCAGGTAGCAATCAGCCCCAGCATTTT. It yields the protein CASSLPGSNQPQHF.

The V and J genes are TRBV7-9 and TRBJ2-2, with D tentatively TRBD1 (5 bases). Germline assignment: CDR1 SEHNR and CDR2 FQNEAQ (reference sequence). The CDR3 contains 16 residues. V dropped 0 bases and J dropped 4 bases, with 12 bases sitting between them. The CDR3 loop is CASSLAIRGGTGELFF. The DNA for the CDR3 is TGTGCCAGCAGCTTAGCGATTAGGGGCGGCACCGGGGAGCTGTTTTTT.

The chain links TRBV6-5 to TRBJ1-4; D is uncertain. Germline values: CDR1 MNHEY, CDR2 SVGAGI. The CDR3 has 14 amino acids. Trimming stripped 2 bases from V and 7 bases from J, with 11 bases between. CDR3 in amino acids: CASSYGGLGEKLFF. Here the CDR3 DNA reads TGTGCCAGCAGTTACGGCGGGCTGGGTGAAAAACTGTTTTTT.

The chain recombines TRBV7-9 with TRBJ1-2, with a possible D match to TRBD1 (5 bases). V shed 0 bases and J shed 2 bases, with 10 bases lying between them. The CDR3 has 15 amino acids. Germline assignment: CDR1 SEHNR and CDR2 FQNEAQ (reference sequence). CDR3 in amino acids: CASSLALRENYGYTF. In DNA form, the CDR3 reads TGTGCCAGCAGCTTAGCGCTCAGGGAAAACTATGGCTACACCTTC.

The V call is TRBV7-2, the J call TRBJ2-7, with TRBD1 identical over 7 bases. The V gene end was trimmed by 2 bases and the J gene end by 1 base; junction bases not matched to a gene: 5. Germline V CDR1 and CDR2: SGHTA, FQGNSA. The CDR3 has 15 amino acids. Here the CDR3 DNA reads TGTGCCAGCAGCTTAACACAGGGGATATCCTACGAGCAGTACTTC. Translating it yields CASSLTQGISYEQYF.

This clone was seen a single time. The chain uses TRBV30 and TRBJ2-7; D unresolved. V dropped 3 bases and J dropped 6 bases, with 9 bases sitting between them. Per germline, CDR1 GTSNPN and CDR2 SVGIG (reference sequence). The CDR3 is made up of 11 amino acids. CDR3 loop: CAWSRTGEQYF. In DNA, the CDR3 is TGTGCCTGGAGCCGTACCGGCGAGCAGTACTTC.

This chain's CDR3 is CASSSSPGELFF. CDR3 nucleotides: TGTGCCAGCAGTTCTAGCCCCGGGGAGCTGTTTTTT. The chain employs TRBV6-5 and TRBJ2-2; TRBD2 is a possible D gene (5 bases). From germline, CDR1 is MNHEY and CDR2 SVGAGI. V lost 4 bases, J lost 6 bases, and 6 bases lay in between. This CDR3 region has 12 residues.

The chain couples TRBV10-3 to TRBJ2-7; 7 bases are shared with TRBD2. J lost 6 bases, V lost 8 bases, and 7 bases had no gene match. Germline loops: CDR1 ENHRY, CDR2 SYGVKD. The CDR3 is 12 residues long. CDR3 bases: TGTGCCATCGGCGGGAGTTCAGCCGAGCAGTACTTC. Translating it yields CAIGGSSAEQYF.